Detailed here is one T cell receptor (beta chain). Healthy bone marrow donors supplied every sample. This CDR3 comprises 14 residues. From germline, CDR1 is SGHTS and CDR2 YDEGEE. Trimming left V 0 bases short and J 0 bases short, with 4 bases between. This specimen belongs to a study of cytomegalovirus exposure and HLA in healthy donors. The PCR contained 60 Vbeta and 13 Jbeta primers. Some clones are missing from TCRdb's copy, which holds only in-frame ones; the method was immunoSEQ multiplex PCR. The sample contains 110,000 or so clones, about 83% of which appear only once. What was sequenced was PBMCs. V gene TRBV5-8 combines with J gene TRBJ1-3, with D unresolved. The sequence was obtained from a female donor in good health and CMV-seronegative. Written as DNA, the CDR3 is TGTGCCAGCAGCTTGGCTCTCTCTGGAAACACCATATATTTT. It specifies CASSLALSGNTIYF.